The TCR beta chain described here comes from a study of blood T cells in healthy people across ages (dated by TCRdb to between 2015 and 2016). With respect to the entire study: In model experiments, roughly one uniquely barcoded TCR beta cDNA molecule per two T cells was captured by template switching. The study measured age-related changes in TCR beta repertoire diversity using deep sequencing normalized with unique cDNA molecular identifiers. The donors were divided into four age groups: young (average about 16 years), middle-aged (around 37), aged (under 70) and long-lived (more than 75). To avoid experimental bias, donors of different ages were spread randomly across the sequencing lanes. Two additional independent replicas of 1 million unique cDNA reads from the same blood draw were analyzed for two donors (one aged 18 to 30 and one aged 80 or older).

Donors were roughly 40 systemically healthy Caucasian individuals from Russia aged roughly 6 to 90 years. Each donor gave around 9.5 milliliters of peripheral blood, collected into EDTA-treated Vacutainer tubes. PBMCs were isolated by Ficoll-Paque density-gradient centrifugation, with at least 6 million obtained per sample. Trizol reagent was used to extract total RNA from PBMCs, with at least 6 micrograms per sample. Naive CD45RAhigh/CD27high T cell percentages were measured by flow cytometry on a PBMC aliquot from every donor. CDR1 and CDR2 are drawn from the germline V gene: MDHEN, SYDVKM. Germline trimming amounts to 4 bases on V and 2 bases on J, with 13 as the count of junction bases outside the gene matches. From the cysteine up to the phenylalanine, the CDR3 has a length of 18 residues. Solely the CDR3 DNA is kept, with 54 bases framed from the first base. Points on this clonotype: Its antigen is currently not known. Base-call qualities are not available, and no considerably larger clone is one nucleotide away.

The method behind the library was 5' RACE. Sequencing relied on an Illumina HiSeq 2500. A second roughly 6 to 11 cycle PCR used a sample-barcoded 5' primer and a J-beta primer mix. A unique molecular identifier was introduced onto each TCR beta cDNA molecule by a template-switch 5' adaptor carrying 12 random nucleotides. Each sample yielded at least 2.5 million CDR3-containing paired-end reads. The Mint cDNA synthesis kit, primed by a TRBC-specific oligonucleotide, was used to synthesize first-strand cDNA from all RNA. Following uracil-DNA glycosylase treatment, a first 18-cycle PCR with universal primers M1SS and BC2_uni_R was performed on all cDNA. Under the source paper's analysis protocol: For normalization, 1 million high-quality reads, each with a distinct molecular identifier, were randomly selected from each sample. Reads with shared molecular identifiers were discarded instead of being binned into consensus sequences. MiTCR, set to a Q25 quality threshold and the strictest error-elimination algorithm, was used for CDR3 identification, clonotype clustering and error correction. A nonparametric unseen species model with Euler transformation was used to estimate lower-bound total TCR beta diversity. TCRdb ran its own pipeline on the public reads, namely fastp trimming at Q25 and MiXCR clone calling, and kept in-frame beta chains. For every CDR3 protein sequence, its rows merge into one entry that carries the most common genes and DNA. Clone size and V and J calls follow TCRdb, not the original study. The sample table contains roughly 720,000 distinct CDR3 sequences; only one count was recorded for around half of them. Roughly 40% of the sample comes from the top ten.

Here is what the overall study found, with its caveats: Estimates of total diversity based on one million sequenced T cells were considered lower bounds and underestimates. Because profiling used bulk unsorted PBMCs, naive and antigen-experienced compartments could not be compared conclusively. Observed TCR beta diversity per million T cells fell roughly linearly with age, and a significant reduction was already apparent by age approximately 40. Compared with the aged group, more naive CD4+ T cells, fewer expanded clones and increased TCR diversity were shown by the long-lived group, suggesting age selection. Observed TCR beta diversity correlated strongly with the percentage of naive T cells measured by flow cytometry. Because donor CMV infection status was unknown, age-related changes in expanded clonotypes were potentially confounded.

Sequencing used blood. This sequence originates from an elderly man in good health. The chain employs TRBV28 and TRBJ2-7; 11 nucleotides in the junction match TRBD2. The CDR3 protein: CASSSPGQGLAVPYEQYF. The DNA reads as follows: TGTGCCAGCAGTTCACCGGGACAGGGACTAGCGGTACCCTACGAGCAGTACTTC.